These 3 T cell receptor beta chains originate from one sample sequenced in a study of regulatory T cells in long-lasting Graves disease. According to the study, TCR beta libraries were built with iRepertoire HTBI primers and CDR3-region Arm-PCR. MiXCR was run by TCRdb on the multiplex PCR reads, yielding one entry per CDR3 protein. The sample holds 400,000 to 500,000 distinct CDR3 sequences; about 17% are singletons and the top ten take 20% to 25%. Time point defined: newly diagnosed GD, antithyroid drugs for less than 3 months. There was RNA extracted from PBMCs, and the TCR library was made from it. These data are also associated with another study on T cells in Graves' hyperthyroidism and ophthalmopathy.

The sequencing here drew on peripheral blood mononuclear cells (PBMCs), taken at new diagnosis, from a patient treated with antithyroid drugs. These receptors originate from a woman younger than 35 with Graves disease.

This clonotype was observed once. The chain is built from TRBV6-5 and TRBJ2-2; the match to TRBD1 covers 9 bases. Germline CDR1 MNHEY, CDR2 SVGAGI. Trimming removed 0 bases from V and 2 bases from J; junction bases left unmatched: 7. This CDR3 is built from 18 residues. This CDR3 is CASSYSIRTGENTGELFF. DNA of the CDR3: TGTGCCAGCAGTTACTCTATACGGACAGGGGAAAACACCGGGGAGCTGTTTTTT.

The gene calls are TRBV15 and TRBJ2-7; 14 bases line up with TRBD2. The CDR3 spans 17 residues. V shed 4 bases, J shed 1 base, and the junction held 6 bases outside the gene matches. Germline V gene lookup returns CDR1 LNHNV and CDR2 YYDKDF (reference sequence). This CDR3 is CATSKRLAGGPSYEQYF. Written as DNA, the CDR3 is TGTGCCACCAGCAAAAGACTAGCGGGAGGGCCTTCCTACGAGCAGTACTTC.

This clonotype was detected many times. The V and J genes are TRBV2 and TRBJ2-7; D is perhaps TRBD1 or TRBD2 (5 bases each). This CDR3 has 14 residues. The V gene lost 4 bases and the J gene lost 2 bases, with 12 bases spanning the gap. Germline values: CDR1 SNHLY, CDR2 FYNNEI. CDR3 DNA sequence: TGTGCCAGCAGTGTGTTCAGGGAGACCTACGAGCAGTACTTC. This encodes CASSVFRETYEQYF.